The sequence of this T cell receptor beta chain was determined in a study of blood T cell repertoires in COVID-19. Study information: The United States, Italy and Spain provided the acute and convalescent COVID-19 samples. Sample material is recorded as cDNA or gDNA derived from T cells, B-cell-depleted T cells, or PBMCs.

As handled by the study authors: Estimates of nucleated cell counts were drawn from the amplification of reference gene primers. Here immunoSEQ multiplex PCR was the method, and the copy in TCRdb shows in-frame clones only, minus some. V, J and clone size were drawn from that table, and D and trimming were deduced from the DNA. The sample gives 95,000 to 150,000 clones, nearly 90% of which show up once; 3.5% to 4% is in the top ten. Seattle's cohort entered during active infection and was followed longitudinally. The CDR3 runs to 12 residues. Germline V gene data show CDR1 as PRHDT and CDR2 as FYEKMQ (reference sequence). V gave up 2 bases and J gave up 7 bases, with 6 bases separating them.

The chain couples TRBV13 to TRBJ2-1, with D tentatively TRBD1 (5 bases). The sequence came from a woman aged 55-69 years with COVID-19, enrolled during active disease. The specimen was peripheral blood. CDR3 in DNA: TGTGCCAGCAGCTTACAGGGAAATGAGCAGTTCTTC. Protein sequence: CASSLQGNEQFF.